The T cell receptor beta chain described here comes from a study of CD8 T cells in ankylosing spondylitis. Germline V gene data show CDR1 as DFQATT and CDR2 as SNEGSKA (reference sequence). The CDR3 runs to 13 residues. V lost 3 bases, J lost 7 bases, and 15 bases lay in between. This clonotype was seen repeatedly, ten times or more. Its antigen is undetermined. Whole-study results and caveats: As for the disease-linked clones, they showed a CD8+ phenotype and occurred at relatively low frequencies in peripheral blood. In synovial fluid and blood from reactive arthritis, some motif variants were previously reported. The study identified a TCR beta motif of under 10 highly homologous variants that appeared characteristic of ankylosing spondylitis blood.

A single record per CDR3 protein comes from TCRdb applying MiXCR to the 5' RACE reads. The repertoire consists of fewer than 550,000 distinct CDR3 sequences, with over 4% occurring once and the leading ten covering around 3.4%. The chain joins TRBV20-1 to TRBJ1-2; tentative D call: TRBD1 (5 bases). The sequenced sample was blood, either unsorted or a sorted T cell fraction (not recorded which). This clonotype originated in a male donor with ankylosing spondylitis. This chain's CDR3 is CSARGNYGGGYTF. CDR3 nucleotide sequence: TGCAGTGCTAGGGGGAACTATGGGGGTGGCTACACCTTC.